Each of the 10 T cell receptor beta chains below was sequenced from the same sample in a study of T cell responses to AZD1222 COVID-19 vaccine (dated by TCRdb to about 2021). Per the publication, the time point label means: about 28 days (+/-7) after the second vaccine dose. Library preparation was by the immunoSEQ multiplex PCR assay. Not all clones reach the TCRdb copy of this immuneACCESS table, which keeps in-frame sequences only. Checked studies attribute under half of the gap to unresolved V genes and leave the rest unexplained. The sample records over 100,000 clones, about 90% of which are singletons. Of the sample, around 2.6% falls within the top ten clones. The sequencing used peripheral blood, collected 28 days after the second AZD1222 dose. These receptors came from an adult who received the AZD1222 COVID-19 vaccine.

V is TRBV12-3 or TRBV12-4 and J is TRBJ1-6; D gene ambiguous. The CDR3 runs to 13 residues. Trimming removed 3 bases at V and 6 bases at J, with 6 bases between. CDR3 loop: CASSFLVNSPLHF. In DNA, the CDR3 is TGTGCCAGCAGTTTCCTCGTTAATTCACCCCTCCACTTT.

Of note for this clone: At the DNA level, this CDR3 is encoded by other sequences in the same sample as well. The rearrangement links TRBV6-5 to TRBJ1-6, with 8 bases that match TRBD1. The V segment lost 0 bases and the J segment 10 bases; nucleotides outside the gene matches: 5. Germline V lookup: CDR1 MNHEY, CDR2 SVGAGI. CDR3 length: 15 residues. The CDR3 coding sequence is TGTGCCAGCAGTTACTCGAACAGGGGGGACTCACCCCTCCACTTT. Protein sequence: CASSYSNRGDSPLHF.

CDR3 in amino acids: CASREIAYNEQFF. CDR3 coding DNA: TGTGCCAGCAGAGAAATAGCCTACAATGAGCAGTTCTTC. V usage is TRBV7-2 and J usage is TRBJ2-1; D not certain. With 6 bases removed from V and 2 bases from J, the gap between germline ends came to 8 bases. The CDR3 covers 13 residues. Looked up from germline, CDR1 is SGHTA and CDR2 is FQGNSA.

The J gene is TRBJ1-1, the V gene TRBV29-1, with D possibly matching TRBD1 (5 bases). Trimming stripped 8 bases from V and 4 bases from J, with 14 bases between. The CDR3 totals 12 residues. The germline CDR1 and CDR2 sequences are SQVTM and ANQGSEA. The CDR3 region is CSIGGRSTEAFF. The CDR3 nucleotides are TGCAGCATTGGGGGTCGGAGCACTGAAGCTTTCTTT.

The V call is TRBV5-8, the J call TRBJ1-2; D gene unclear. This CDR3 comprises 13 residues. Trimming removed 2 bases at V and 4 bases at J, with 9 bases between. Germline V gene lookup returns CDR1 SGHTS and CDR2 YDEGEE. CDR3 DNA: TGTGCCAGCAGCTTTCATGGTGGCTATGGCTACACCTTC. It encodes CASSFHGGYGYTF.

V is TRBV14 and J is TRBJ1-3; D unclear. The CDR3 is made up of 16 amino acids. Trimming cost V 3 bases and J 0 bases, with 12 bases left between them. The germline CDR1 and CDR2 sequences are SGHDN and FVKESK. Written as DNA, the CDR3 is TGTGCCAGCAGCCAGCCCCGACAAATCTCTGGAAACACCATATATTTT. It encodes CASSQPRQISGNTIYF. Using reference TRBV14 and TRBJ1-3 for the parts outside the CDR3, the full variable domain is EAGVTQFPSHSVIEKGQTVTLRCDPISGHDNLYWYRRVMGKEIKFLLHFVKESKQDESGMPNNRFLAERTGGTYSTLKVQPAELEDSGVYFCASSQPRQISGNTIYFGEGSWLTVV.

The chain joins TRBV29-1 to TRBJ2-5; weak D call: TRBD1 (5 bases). V was trimmed by 6 bases and J by 5 bases, leaving 16 bases between them. Germline CDR1 reads SQVTM; CDR2 reads ANQGSEA. CDR3 length equals 13 residues. The CDR3 sequence is CSVYPGNRETQYF. The DNA of the CDR3 is TGCAGCGTATACCCAGGGAATCGGGAGACCCAGTACTTC.

The chain couples TRBV27 to TRBJ2-2, with 7 bases aligning to TRBD1. The CDR3 has 14 amino acids. V gave up 3 bases and J gave up 6 bases; unmatched junction bases: 4. The V gene's germline CDR1 is MNHEY and CDR2 SMNVEV (reference sequence). CDR3 in amino acids: CASSFFGQAGELFF. The CDR3 DNA sequence: TGTGCCAGCAGTTTCTTCGGACAGGCCGGGGAGCTGTTTTTT.

CDR3 amino acids: CASSISGQSLTDTQYF. Here the CDR3 DNA reads TGTGCCAGTAGTATATCCGGGCAGAGTCTCACAGATACGCAGTATTTT. The chain is built from TRBV19 and TRBJ2-3; no firm D call. Germline V gene data show CDR1 as LNHDA and CDR2 as SQIVND (reference sequence). V lost 2 bases, J lost 2 bases, and 14 bases lay in between. The CDR3 has 16 amino acids.

V gene TRBV5-1 combines with J gene TRBJ2-2; perhaps TRBD1 as D (6 bases). Trimming left V 6 bases short and J 3 bases short, with 9 bases between. CDR3 length: 13 amino acids. Germline values: CDR1 SGHRS, CDR2 YFSETQ. CDR3 nucleotides: TGCGCCAGCATGGGACAAGACACCGGGGAGCTGTTTTTT. Its protein product is CASMGQDTGELFF.